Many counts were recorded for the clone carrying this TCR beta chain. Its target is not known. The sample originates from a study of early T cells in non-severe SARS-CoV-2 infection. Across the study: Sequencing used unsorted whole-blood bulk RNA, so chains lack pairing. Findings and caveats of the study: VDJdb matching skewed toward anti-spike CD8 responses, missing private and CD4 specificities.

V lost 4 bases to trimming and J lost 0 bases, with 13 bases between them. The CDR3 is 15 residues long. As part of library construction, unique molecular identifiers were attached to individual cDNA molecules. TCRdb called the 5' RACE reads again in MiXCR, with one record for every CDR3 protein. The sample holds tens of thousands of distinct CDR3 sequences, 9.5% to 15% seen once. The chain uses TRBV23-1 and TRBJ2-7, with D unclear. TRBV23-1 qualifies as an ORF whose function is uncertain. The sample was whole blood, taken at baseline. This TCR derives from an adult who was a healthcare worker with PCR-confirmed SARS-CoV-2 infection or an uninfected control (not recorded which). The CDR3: CASSPRAPSSYEQYF. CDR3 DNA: TGCGCCAGCAGTCCCCGGGCTCCGAGCTCCTACGAGCAGTACTTC.